This entry lists 9 T cell receptor beta chains sequenced from one sample in a study of blood T cell repertoires in COVID-19. Sequenced by immunoSEQ multiplex PCR; TCRdb stores in-frame clones only, minus some. The sample holds 200,000 to 250,000 clones; around 86% are singletons and the top ten take about 10%. Sequenced: peripheral blood. The receptor source for this set is a woman in her 50s with COVID-19, enrolled during active disease.

The chain has TRBV11-3 and TRBJ1-1; 7 positions agree with TRBD1. Trimming cost V 3 bases and J 13 bases; bases outside gene matches: 20. Germline V gene lookup returns CDR1 SGHNT and CDR2 YENEEA. The CDR3 sequence is 16 residues long. The CDR3 DNA reads TGTGCCAGCAGCTTCCCATCCGGACTCTTCCCGAACAGGGGTTTCTTT. Protein: CASSFPSGLFPNRGFF.

This clone was recorded only once. This chain joins TRBV10-3 and TRBJ2-2, with TRBD2 matching over 7 bases. Germline-derived CDR1 and CDR2 are ENHRY and SYGVKD. This CDR3 contains 17 residues. Losses at the gene ends were 3 bases for V and 0 bases for J; bases not matched to a gene: 7. The CDR3 nucleotides read TGTGCCATCAGTGACGACGCGGGGGTCACGAACACCGGGGAGCTGTTTTTT. This encodes CAISDDAGVTNTGELFF.

On this clone itself: One junction end does not reproduce the germline sequence, and a read error may be involved. CDR3 in DNA: TGTGCCAGCAGTCAACGATGGGACAGGGAGGGGGGTGTTACCTTT. Translation gives CASSQRWDREGGVTF. J is TRBJ1-1 and V is TRBV2, with 9 bases identical to TRBD1. CDR1 is SNHLY, CDR2 FYNNEI, per germline. The CDR3 contains 15 residues.

This chain connects TRBV11-3 to TRBJ1-1, with a tentative D call TRBD1 (5 bases). The CDR3 has 13 residues. Germline CDR1 reads SGHNT; CDR2 reads YENEEA. V lost 1 base and J 5 bases, leaving 8 bases between the germline ends. The CDR3 loop reads CASSLGGDTEAFF. The CDR3 DNA reads as TGTGCCAGCAGCTTAGGGGGGGATACTGAAGCTTTCTTT.

This clone was recorded once. J is TRBJ2-7 and V is TRBV6-6, with D tentatively TRBD1 (6 bases). Germline V gene sequence: CDR1 MNHNY, CDR2 SVGAGI (reference sequence). V lost 7 bases to trimming and J lost 2 bases, with 9 bases between them. The CDR3 is 12 amino acids. As DNA, the CDR3 is TGTGCCAGCAACAGGGTCACCTACGAGCAGTACGTC. Encoded protein: CASNRVTYEQYV.

The CDR3: CASSDNIYEQYV. CDR3 nucleotides: TGTGCCAGCAGCGACAACATCTACGAGCAGTACGTC. The chain links TRBV7-2 to TRBJ2-7; no firm D call. The CDR3 spans 12 residues. V was trimmed by 5 bases and J by 3 bases, leaving 8 bases between them. Germline V gene data show CDR1 as SGHTA and CDR2 as FQGNSA.

This clone came up once. The chain carries TRBV7-8 and TRBJ2-7; D ambiguous. Germline loops: CDR1 SGHVS, CDR2 FQNEAQ. The CDR3 has 13 residues. V lost 1 base and J 6 bases, leaving 10 bases between the germline ends. CDR3 nucleotide sequence: TGTGCCAGCAGCTTAGGCGGTGAATCCGAGCAGTACTTC. It codes for CASSLGGESEQYF.

The chain's CDR3 is CASSEAGSSEKLFF. The CDR3 region has the DNA TGTGCCAGCAGTGAAGCGGGTAGCTCCGAAAAACTGTTTTTT. This sequence joins TRBV6-1 and TRBJ1-4; no definite D call. Per the germline V gene, CDR1 is MNHNS and CDR2 is SASEGT. The CDR3 extends over 14 amino acids. Between the trimmed V and J ends, which lost 0 bases and 8 bases, there was a span of 10 bases.

The CDR3 protein is CASSPSGGFNYGYTF. As DNA, the CDR3 is TGTGCCAGCAGCCCCTCGGGGGGCTTCAACTATGGCTACACCTTC. V usage is TRBV5-4 and J usage is TRBJ1-2; possibly TRBD1 for D (6 bases). This CDR3 comprises 15 residues. Looked up from germline, CDR1 is SGHNT and CDR2 is YYREEE (reference sequence). With 4 bases removed from V and 2 bases from J, the gap between germline ends came to 15 bases.